This TCR beta chain was retrieved from a study of T cells after yellow fever vaccination. The TCR cDNA carried a universal primer site and UMIs from 5'RACE template switching. Each CDR3 protein is one row after TCRdb ran MiXCR on the 5' RACE reads. The sample consists of 100,000 to 150,000 distinct CDR3 sequences, about 8.8% of them appearing once. The CDR3 is made up of 14 amino acids. V shed 3 bases and J shed 1 base, with 8 bases lying between them. Germline V gene sequence: CDR1 SGDLS, CDR2 YYNGEE. Study conclusions and caveats: Abundant clonotypes from the bulk population could get into FACS-sorted repertoires as contaminants. Re-detected after boosting: most primary clones, around 97% of CD4 and over 80% of CD8. A secondary response was less intense yet reached its peak sooner, at day 5 versus 15.

Comments on this clonotype: What it recognizes is unknown.

This TCR was recovered from a man between 18 and 29 years old who received the YFV17D yellow fever vaccine. The chain has TRBV9 and TRBJ2-1; a possible D gene is TRBD1 (6 bases). Sequencing was performed on CD8+ T cells sorted from PBMCs, taken on the day of the yellow fever booster vaccination. The CDR3 loop is CASSGTVSYNEQFF. The CDR3 nucleotides are TGTGCCAGCAGCGGGACAGTTTCCTACAATGAGCAGTTCTTC.